These 14 T cell receptor beta chains came from one sample sequenced in a study of T-cell reconstitution after alpha-beta-depleted transplantation in children. Unique molecular identifiers were built into the TCRbeta library. MiXCR, run by TCRdb on the PCR reads, gives a single entry per CDR3 protein. The profile shows around 100,000 distinct CDR3 sequences, approximately 10% of them singletons. The sequencing used PBMCs, collected before TCRalphabeta/CD19-depleted stem cell transplant. The receptor set was obtained from a boy aged 2 to 10 with acute lymphoblastic leukemia, due to receive a stem cell transplant.

This clonotype was detected many times. The rearrangement links TRBV24-1 to TRBJ2-7, with D possibly matching TRBD1 (6 bases). Germline CDR1 and CDR2: KGHDR and SFDVKD. V shed 3 bases and J shed 2 bases, with 16 bases lying between them. CDR3 length: 16 amino acids. The CDR3 spells CATSDGQGNFPYEQYF. The CDR3 bases are TGTGCCACCAGTGATGGGCAGGGGAATTTCCCCTACGAGCAGTACTTC.

In nucleotides, the CDR3 is TGTGCCATCAGTGGAGGGACTAGCGCTATAGATGAGCAGTTCTTC. Its translation: CAISGGTSAIDEQFF. This chain links TRBV10-3 with TRBJ2-1; 10 nucleotides match TRBD2. J was trimmed by 8 bases and V by 4 bases; bases with no gene match: 8. CDR3 length equals 15 residues. The germline CDR1 and CDR2 sequences are ENHRY and SYGVKD.

The CDR3 DNA reads as TGTGCCAGCAGCCCGGGACAGGGAAGGTCGGAAGCTTTCTTT. This codes for CASSPGQGRSEAFF. The chain has TRBV3-1 and TRBJ1-1; the match to TRBD1 covers 9 bases. The CDR3 loop spans 14 amino acids. Per the germline V gene, CDR1 is LGHDT and CDR2 is YNNKEL (reference sequence). V dropped 4 bases and J dropped 8; count of bases not matched to a gene: 8.

The J gene is TRBJ2-1, the V gene TRBV20-1; 9 bases are shared with TRBD2. This CDR3 comprises 19 residues. The V segment lost 1 base and the J segment 2 bases; nucleotides outside the gene matches: 15. In germline, CDR1 is DFQATT, CDR2 SNEGSKA (reference sequence). The CDR3 reads CSARGLAGVSSPTYNEQFF. In DNA, the CDR3 is TGCAGTGCTAGAGGGTTAGCGGGAGTCTCCTCTCCAACCTACAATGAGCAGTTCTTC.

The chain links TRBV20-1 to TRBJ2-3, with 7 bases fitting TRBD2. V dropped 4 bases and J dropped 10; count of bases not matched to a gene: 17. This CDR3 spans 15 amino acids. CDR1 DFQATT and CDR2 SNEGSKA come from the germline V gene (reference sequence). The CDR3 DNA follows: TGCAGTGCTACCCGAGGGCTAGCGGACGGCAGACCGCAGTATTTT. Translation gives CSATRGLADGRPQYF.

There are a few counts of this clonotype. This chain links TRBV20-1 with TRBJ2-3; D unclear. Deletions cut 6 bases from V and 2 bases from J, with 6 bases between. This CDR3 has 11 amino acids. CDR1 and CDR2 (germline): DFQATT, SNEGSKA (reference sequence). CDR3 nucleotides: TGCAGTGCGACGATCACAGATACGCAGTATTTT. Protein: CSATITDTQYF.

This clonotype was counted a few times. The V and J genes are TRBV5-1 and TRBJ2-2, with D possibly matching TRBD2 (6 bases). Trimming left V 4 bases short and J 3 bases short, with 16 bases between. CDR1 is SGHRS and CDR2 is YFSETQ in the germline V gene. This CDR3 region has 16 residues. This CDR3 reads CASSMEVGRHTGELFF. CDR3 nucleotides: TGCGCCAGCAGCATGGAAGTGGGGAGGCACACCGGGGAGCTGTTTTTT.

This sequence joins TRBV20-1 and TRBJ2-7; 9 bases fit TRBD1. The V gene's germline CDR1 is DFQATT and CDR2 SNEGSKA (reference sequence). With 2 bases clipped from V and 4 bases from J, the junction kept 9 bases outside the gene matches. The CDR3 covers 15 residues. CDR3 sequence (DNA): TGCAGTGCTAGAAACAGGGGGCGAAGGGGTTACGAGCAGTACTTC. This encodes CSARNRGRRGYEQYF.

This clonotype showed up many times. The V call is TRBV27, the J call TRBJ2-7, with D possibly being TRBD2 (6 bases). The germline gives CDR1 MNHEY, CDR2 SMNVEV (reference sequence). The V gene lost 1 base and the J gene lost 5 bases, with 9 bases spanning the gap. The CDR3 covers 13 residues. The CDR3, as DNA: TGTGCCAGCAGTTTATGGGAGGACGACGAGCAGTACTTC. Its translation: CASSLWEDDEQYF.

At least ten counts were recorded for this clonotype. The chain carries TRBV13 and TRBJ2-7; D possibly corresponds to TRBD1 (5 bases). The CDR3 runs 16 residues. Trimming pared 4 bases from V and 6 bases from J, leaving 22 bases between. The V gene's germline CDR1 is PRHDT and CDR2 FYEKMQ (reference sequence). As DNA, the CDR3 is TGTGCCAGCAGCTCCCGATATAGACAGTCGGTGAGCGAGCAGTACTTC. This encodes CASSSRYRQSVSEQYF.

The CDR3 loop is CASSLNGQTYRWYF. The CDR3 DNA follows: TGTGCCAGCAGCCTTAACGGACAGACCTACCGTTGGTACTTC. The chain carries TRBV12-3 or TRBV12-4 and TRBJ2-7; perhaps TRBD1 as D (6 bases). Trimming removed 6 bases from V and 12 bases from J, with 24 bases in between. The CDR3 loop spans 14 amino acids.

The chain combines TRBV7-9 with TRBJ2-7; D uncertain. The CDR3 is 11 amino acids. From germline, CDR1 is SEHNR and CDR2 FQNEAQ (reference sequence). The V and J ends lost 4 bases and 4 bases respectively, with 5 bases between them. In DNA form, the CDR3 reads TGTGCCAGCAGCTCCCAATACGAGCAGTACTTC. It yields the protein CASSSQYEQYF.

This clonotype was seen only a few times. This rearrangement joins TRBV20-1 to TRBJ2-7, with TRBD2 matching 9 bases. Losses at the gene ends were 6 bases for V and 2 bases for J; bases not matched to a gene: 11. The CDR3 has 15 residues. The germline V gene has CDR1 DFQATT and CDR2 SNEGSKA (reference sequence). DNA for the CDR3: TGCAGTGCGGACCCTACTAGCGGGTATCCCTACGAGCAGTACTTC. It codes for CSADPTSGYPYEQYF.

The chain has TRBV12-3 or TRBV12-4 and TRBJ1-3, with TRBD1 matching 8 bases. The CDR3 totals 14 residues. Trimming cost V 5 bases and J 12 bases; bases outside gene matches: 12. As DNA, the CDR3 is TGTGCCAGCAGTCCCGGACAGGGTAGGGCCCACATATATTTT. Its translation: CASSPGQGRAHIYF.